This passage covers 23 T cell receptor beta chains from one sample sequenced in a study of cytotoxic CD8 clonotypes in ibrutinib-treated CLL (dated by TCRdb to 2020 to 2023). Sample time point, as interpreted from the label and publication: roughly 2 years on ibrutinib. Library construction relied on the immunoSEQ multiplex PCR assay. Here the immuneACCESS table is served through TCRdb, limited to in-frame sequences with V and J called. Missing clones are a known gap in these copies; in checked studies unresolved V genes cover under half, and the rest lacks a known reason. For this sample there are over 100,000 clones; 80% to 90% appear just once. The ten largest clones take up approximately 2% of the sample. Sample: PBMCs, taken after 24 months of ibrutinib treatment. Receptors were obtained from a human donor with chronic lymphocytic leukemia.

This sequence joins TRBV18 and TRBJ1-5, with D unresolved. V lost 4 bases to trimming and J lost 2 bases, with 9 bases between them. Germline loops: CDR1 KGHSH, CDR2 LQKENI. The CDR3 length is 14 residues. The CDR3 nucleotides read TGTGCCAGCTCACTTGGGTCGGGCAATCAGCCCCAGCATTTT. Its protein is CASSLGSGNQPQHF.

The chain couples TRBV7-3 to TRBJ1-1; a possible D gene is TRBD1 (5 bases). V was cut by 2 bases and J by 1 base, with 8 bases left in between. This CDR3 contains 14 residues. Germline V CDR1 and CDR2: SGHTA, FQGTGA. The CDR3 loop is CASSLAGWNTEAFF. The CDR3 nucleotides read TGTGCCAGCAGCTTAGCAGGGTGGAACACTGAAGCTTTCTTT.

In nucleotides, the CDR3 is TGTGCCAGCAGCTCTTCGTATAACTATGGCTACACCTTC. Translation: CASSSSYNYGYTF. This sequence joins TRBV5-6 and TRBJ1-2; no definite D call. V was clipped by 3 bases and J by 1 base, with 7 bases between them. Germline values: CDR1 SGHDT, CDR2 YYEEEE. The CDR3 spans 13 residues.

V is TRBV19 and J is TRBJ1-3, with D unclear. Germline loops: CDR1 LNHDA, CDR2 SQIVND (reference sequence). Trimming cost V 7 bases and J 1 base, with 14 bases left between them. The length of the CDR3 is 15 residues. CDR3 coding DNA: TGTGCCAGTAATCCAACAAGACCTTCTGGAAACACCATATATTTT. The encoded protein is CASNPTRPSGNTIYF. Using reference TRBV19 and TRBJ1-3 for the parts outside the CDR3, the full variable domain is DGGITQSPKYLFRKEGQNVTLSCEQNLNHDAMYWYRQDPGQGLRLIYYSQIVNDFQKGDIAEGYSVSREKKESFPLTVTSAQKNPTAFYLCASNPTRPSGNTIYFGEGSWLTVV.

V is TRBV28 and J is TRBJ1-1; no firm D call. The V gene's germline CDR1 is MDHEN and CDR2 SYDVKM. The CDR3 runs to 12 residues. The V and J ends lost 9 bases and 0 bases respectively, with 8 bases between them. The CDR3 here is CASKELNTEAFF. The CDR3 DNA follows: TGTGCCAGTAAGGAGCTGAACACTGAAGCTTTCTTT.

The CDR3 is CASSLTVGGPYEQYF. CDR3 nucleotides: TGTGCCAGCAGCCTCACCGTGGGGGGCCCCTACGAGCAGTACTTC. The chain is built from TRBV7-2 and TRBJ2-7, with D perhaps being TRBD1 or TRBD2 (6 bases each). The V gene's germline CDR1 is SGHTA and CDR2 FQGNSA. The germline V and J ends were trimmed by 5 bases and 2 bases, with 16 bases remaining between them. This CDR3 has 15 residues.

V gene TRBV10-3 combines with J gene TRBJ2-7; D perhaps matches TRBD1 (6 bases). V shed 10 bases and J shed 0 bases, with 13 bases lying between them. The CDR3 runs 13 residues. CDR1 ENHRY and CDR2 SYGVKD come from the germline V gene. This CDR3 is CATNRESSYEQYF. CDR3 bases: TGTGCCACCAACAGGGAAAGCTCCTACGAGCAGTACTTC.

The rearrangement uses TRBV28 and TRBJ2-7, with 7 bases identical to TRBD1. This CDR3 spans 15 amino acids. The germline gives CDR1 MDHEN, CDR2 SYDVKM. Trimming removed 7 bases from V and 0 bases from J; junction bases left unmatched: 9. The CDR3 DNA sequence: TGTGCCAGCACTTTCGCGACAGGGAGCTCCTACGAGCAGTACTTC. Its translation: CASTFATGSSYEQYF.

The chain joins TRBV19 to TRBJ1-3, with D uncertain. Trimming removed 6 bases from V and 0 bases from J, with 12 bases in between. This CDR3 comprises 15 residues. Looked up from germline, CDR1 is LNHDA and CDR2 is SQIVND (reference sequence). The CDR3 reads CASRIFGSSGNTIYF. The CDR3 DNA sequence: TGTGCCAGTAGGATTTTCGGCTCCTCTGGAAACACCATATATTTT.

V is TRBV19 and J is TRBJ2-4; D gene ambiguous. V gave up 4 bases and J gave up 0 bases, with 10 bases separating them. The germline CDR1 and CDR2 sequences are LNHDA and SQIVND (reference sequence). The CDR3 has 15 amino acids. The CDR3 protein is CASSTEQVAKNIQYF. The CDR3 nucleotides are TGTGCCAGTAGTACGGAGCAAGTAGCCAAAAACATTCAGTACTTC.

The J gene is TRBJ2-4, the V gene TRBV29-1; D is unresolved. The V end was cut by 2 bases, the J end by 8 bases, with 13 bases between. The CDR3 consists of 13 residues. CDR1 and CDR2 from the germline V gene are SQVTM and ANQGSEA. The CDR3 DNA follows: TGCAGCGTTGAACGGAATTTTGGGGACATTCAGTACTTC. It encodes CSVERNFGDIQYF.

The chain is built from TRBV23-1 and TRBJ1-1, with 8 bases matching TRBD1. TRBV23-1 is an ORF, and what it does is uncertain. The junction had 9 bases not matched to a gene; V was cut back by 4 bases and J by 5 bases. This CDR3 has 15 residues. CDR3 DNA: TGCGCCAGCAGTCCACAGGGCCAGGGGGCTACTGAAGCTTTCTTT. Its translation: CASSPQGQGATEAFF.

The rearrangement joins TRBV27 to TRBJ1-1; D gene uncertain. Germline V gene lookup returns CDR1 MNHEY and CDR2 SMNVEV (reference sequence). V was cut by 3 bases and J by 5 bases, with 10 bases left in between. The CDR3 sequence is 13 residues long. The CDR3 here is CASSLNRETEAFF. CDR3 in DNA: TGTGCCAGCAGTTTGAACAGAGAAACTGAAGCTTTCTTT.

V and J are TRBV28 and TRBJ1-1; perhaps TRBD1 as D (5 bases). Germline loops: CDR1 MDHEN, CDR2 SYDVKM. Trimming pared 1 base from V and 7 bases from J, leaving 7 bases between. The CDR3 is made up of 12 amino acids. The CDR3 DNA follows: TGTGCCAGCAGTTTATTGGGGGTTGAAGCTTTCTTT. This sequence encodes CASSLLGVEAFF.

The chain combines TRBV2 with TRBJ2-3; D may correspond to TRBD1 or TRBD2 (5 bases each). The length of the CDR3 is 15 residues. In germline, CDR1 is SNHLY, CDR2 FYNNEI. V lost 5 bases and J 6 bases, leaving 18 bases between the germline ends. The CDR3 nucleotides read TGTGCCAGCAGTTACTTCGGGACGGACTCTGATACGCAGTATTTT. It encodes CASSYFGTDSDTQYF. Full variable domain (missing parts from reference TRBV2 and TRBJ2-3): EPEVTQTPSHQVTQMGQEVILRCVPISNHLYFYWYRQILGQKVEFLVSFYNNEISEKSEIFDDQFSVERPDGSNFTLKIRSTKLEDSAMYFCASSYFGTDSDTQYFGPGTRLTVL.

This clone came up a few times. The chain combines TRBV5-6 with TRBJ1-5; a possible D gene is TRBD1 (5 bases). The CDR3 sequence is 13 residues long. Looked up from germline, CDR1 is SGHDT and CDR2 is YYEEEE. V was clipped by 3 bases and J by 4 bases, with 8 bases between them. DNA of the CDR3: TGTGCCAGCAGCTCACAGGTAAATCAGCCCCAGCATTTT. Protein: CASSSQVNQPQHF.

V gene TRBV28 combines with J gene TRBJ2-7; 7 nucleotides align to TRBD2. Trimming at V came to 5 bases and at J to 5 bases, leaving 18 bases not matched to a gene. There are 17 residues in the CDR3. Germline V gene sequence: CDR1 MDHEN, CDR2 SYDVKM. The CDR3 DNA follows: TGTGCCAGCAGTCCCGGGAAGACCTCGGGGGGAAGAAACGAGCAGTACTTC. Its protein product is CASSPGKTSGGRNEQYF.

The genes are TRBV5-8 and TRBJ2-7; possibly TRBD1 or TRBD2 for D (6 bases each). The V end was cut by 1 base, the J end by 2 bases, with 16 bases between. Germline values: CDR1 SGHTS, CDR2 YDEGEE. The CDR3 totals 16 residues. The CDR3 DNA follows: TGTGCCAGCAGCTTGATTGGGGGGCAGAAACCCTACGAGCAGTACTTC. This sequence encodes CASSLIGGQKPYEQYF.

V gene TRBV6-5 combines with J gene TRBJ1-2, with TRBD1 as a possible D gene (5 bases). V was shortened by 4 bases and J by 4 bases, with 13 bases between the two germline ends. CDR3 length equals 14 residues. Germline-derived CDR1 and CDR2 are MNHEY and SVGAGI. The CDR3 is CASSSIGTVYGYTF. CDR3 nucleotide sequence: TGTGCCAGCAGTTCCATTGGGACGGTCTATGGCTACACCTTC.

V usage is TRBV5-6 and J usage is TRBJ2-5; 9 bases are a match to TRBD1. There are 15 residues in the CDR3. V was clipped by 0 bases and J by 5 bases; unmatched bases: 5. Germline loops: CDR1 SGHDT, CDR2 YYEEEE. CDR3 region: CASSLDRGLGETQYF. The CDR3 nucleotides read TGTGCCAGCAGCTTGGACAGGGGGCTTGGGGAGACCCAGTACTTC.

This chain joins TRBV5-1 and TRBJ1-1; D uncertain. Germline-derived CDR1 and CDR2 are SGHRS and YFSETQ. The V and J ends lost 0 bases and 4 bases respectively, with 10 bases between them. CDR3 length: 14 residues. For the CDR3, the DNA is TGCGCCAGCAGCTTGGCGGCCAGGTCCACTGAAGCTTTCTTT. It encodes CASSLAARSTEAFF.

In this sample, this clone turned up a few times. The chain uses TRBV2 and TRBJ1-1; D remains ambiguous. V was shortened by 1 base and J by 2 bases, with 5 bases between the two germline ends. The length of the CDR3 is 13 residues. Looked up from germline, CDR1 is SNHLY and CDR2 is FYNNEI. The CDR3, as DNA: TGTGCCAGCAGTGAAGGACGAAACACTGAAGCTTTCTTT. It codes for CASSEGRNTEAFF.

The CDR3 region is CASSLGQGSGYTF. DNA of the CDR3: TGTGCCAGCAGCTTAGGACAGGGTTCTGGCTACACCTTC. The chain combines TRBV7-2 with TRBJ1-2, with 7 bases that match TRBD1. The germline V gene encodes CDR1 SGHTA and CDR2 FQGNSA. V was pared by 1 base and J by 7 bases, with 3 bases of the junction left unmatched. The CDR3 spans 13 residues. Variable domain in full (rest from reference TRBV7-2 and TRBJ1-2): GAGVSQSPSNKVTEKGKDVELRCDPISGHTALYWYRQSLGQGLEFLIYFQGNSAPDKSGLPSDRFSAERTGGSVSTLTIQRTQQEDSAVYLCASSLGQGSGYTFGSGTRLTVV.